This entry lists 16 T cell receptor beta chains sequenced from one sample in a study of Ad26.COV2.S vaccination and SARS-CoV-2 variants (dated by TCRdb to about 2021). The protocol used for the library was the immunoSEQ multiplex PCR assay. TCRdb took this table from immuneACCESS and kept in-frame rearrangements with V and J called. Such tables lack part of the clones; where checked against another copy, unresolved V genes explain under half of the gap, and the rest is unexplained. The sample records hundreds of thousands of clones, 70% to 90% of which are singletons. 2.5% to 3.5% of the sample is held by the ten biggest clonotypes. Reading the label with the study, this specimen's treatment or condition is: about 20 received Ad26.COV2.S at low or high dose, single or two shots; about 5 received placebo; per-sample allocation not given. For vaccine and placebo recipients, repertoires were sequenced using samples collected on day 63 after the first injection.

Material: peripheral blood, obtained in a trial of Ad26.COV2.S vaccine versus placebo. All receptors come from a person between 18 and 65 years old who received the Ad26.COV2.S COVID-19 vaccine or a placebo.

This chain connects TRBV2 to TRBJ2-6; D tentatively reads TRBD1 or TRBD2 (6 bases each). The CDR3 sequence is 17 residues long. V was clipped by 6 bases and J by 2 bases, with 17 bases between them. Germline V CDR1 and CDR2: SNHLY, FYNNEI. CDR3 sequence (DNA): TGTGCCAGCAGATTATCCGGGGGCGGAACTGGGGCCAACGTCCTGACTTTC. It is translated as CASRLSGGGTGANVLTF.

The chain uses TRBV5-1 and TRBJ2-7, with D hard to call. Germline CDR1 SGHRS, CDR2 YFSETQ. The CDR3 has 13 amino acids. V lost 3 bases to trimming and J lost 6 bases, with 13 bases between them. The chain's CDR3 is CASSSQTASEQYF. The CDR3 DNA reads as TGCGCCAGCAGCTCTCAGACCGCGAGCGAGCAGTACTTC.

This clone was recorded once. The chain carries TRBV4-3 and TRBJ2-5; weak D call: TRBD1 (6 bases). From germline, CDR1 is LGHNA and CDR2 YSLEER. V shed 1 base and J shed 11 bases, with 14 bases lying between them. This CDR3 has 13 residues. The CDR3 loop is CASSQVSQGQQYF. The CDR3 DNA follows: TGCGCCAGCAGCCAAGTATCTCAAGGACAGCAGTACTTC.

The chain uses TRBV6-6 and TRBJ2-3; perhaps TRBD2 as D (6 bases). CDR1 MNHNY and CDR2 SVGAGI come from the germline V gene (reference sequence). V lost 2 bases, J lost 5 bases, and 11 bases lay in between. This CDR3 is built from 14 residues. The CDR3 DNA is TGTGCCAGCAGTTACGTGGGGGGACTAGATACGCAGTATTTT. Translated: CASSYVGGLDTQYF.

A note on this clone: Its ends do not fully match the called genes, so a read error is possible. The chain joins TRBV11-2 to TRBJ2-1; D may be TRBD1 (6 bases). Germline CDR1 is SGHAT and CDR2 is FQNNGV. This CDR3 is 17 amino acids long. The CDR3: CASTLGGPASSYNEQFF. CDR3 DNA sequence: TGTGCCAGCACCTTAGGGGGTCCAGCAAGCTCCTACAATGAGCAGTTCTTC. Full variable domain (missing parts from reference TRBV11-2 and TRBJ2-1): EAGVAQSPRYKIIEKRQSVAFWCNPISGHATLYWYQQILGQGPKLLIQFQNNGVVDDSQLPKDRFSAERLKGVDSTLKIQPAKLEDSAVYLCASTLGGPASSYNEQFFGPGTRLTVL.

The chain links TRBV6-5 to TRBJ1-1; D gene unclear. Germline CDR1 and CDR2: MNHEY and SVGAGI. The CDR3 is 13 amino acids. V shed 8 bases and J shed 9 bases, with 19 bases lying between them. The CDR3 loop is CASAEGGRWKAFF. The DNA of the CDR3 is TGTGCCAGCGCCGAAGGAGGAAGGTGGAAAGCTTTCTTT.

V gene TRBV30 combines with J gene TRBJ2-7, with 10 positions matching TRBD1. The CDR3 loop spans 14 amino acids. V dropped 1 base and J dropped 4; count of bases not matched to a gene: 4. Germline loops: CDR1 GTSNPN, CDR2 SVGIG (reference sequence). This chain's CDR3 is CAWSEGTGDYEQYF. CDR3 bases: TGTGCCTGGAGTGAAGGGACAGGGGATTACGAGCAGTACTTC.

The CDR3 reads CASSTDRGGTGELFF. The CDR3, as DNA: TGTGCCAGCAGCACGGACAGGGGCGGCACCGGGGAGCTGTTTTTT. This chain uses TRBV5-6 with TRBJ2-2; 9 positions agree with TRBD1. J was trimmed by 4 bases and V by 4 bases; bases with no gene match: 5. Germline lookup yields CDR1 SGHDT and CDR2 YYEEEE. The CDR3 length is 15 residues.

The gene calls are TRBV6-5 and TRBJ2-4, with 7 bases identical to TRBD2. The germline CDR1 and CDR2 sequences are MNHEY and SVGAGI. This CDR3 spans 16 amino acids. J was trimmed by 3 bases and V by 0 bases; bases with no gene match: 5. The CDR3 sequence: CASSYSLGGGKNIQYF. The CDR3 bases are TGTGCCAGCAGTTACTCCCTGGGGGGGGGCAAAAACATTCAGTACTTC.

The rearrangement joins TRBV2 to TRBJ1-4, with a possible D match to TRBD1 (6 bases). Germline loops: CDR1 SNHLY, CDR2 FYNNEI. The CDR3 length is 14 residues. V was clipped by 5 bases and J by 8 bases, with 15 bases between them. The CDR3 DNA reads as TGTGCCAGCAGTCGCGACAGGAACACCGAAAAACTGTTTTTT. It is translated as CASSRDRNTEKLFF.

The chain links TRBV5-4 to TRBJ2-2; 7 bases are a match to TRBD2. With 3 bases clipped from V and 0 bases from J, the junction kept 8 bases outside the gene matches. The CDR3 spans 17 residues. Germline V gene sequence: CDR1 SGHNT, CDR2 YYREEE (reference sequence). CDR3 in DNA: TGTGCCAGCAGCTGGGGGGGGACTATGTCGAACACCGGGGAGCTGTTTTTT. It yields the protein CASSWGGTMSNTGELFF.

V is TRBV20-1 and J is TRBJ1-2; D remains ambiguous. V lost 3 bases and J lost 4, with 12 bases in between. The germline V gene encodes CDR1 DFQATT and CDR2 SNEGSKA (reference sequence). This CDR3 region has 13 residues. The CDR3 DNA sequence: TGCAGTGCTAGTAGTGGATACGGCTATGGCTACACCTTC. It is translated as CSASSGYGYGYTF.

The chain recombines TRBV7-9 with TRBJ2-3; D tentatively reads TRBD1 or TRBD2 (5 bases each). The ends were cut back, 4 bases at V and 6 bases at J, with 11 bases in the middle. This CDR3 has 13 amino acids. Germline CDR1 and CDR2: SEHNR and FQNEAQ (reference sequence). The CDR3, as DNA: TGTGCCAGCAGCTCCTTGGGACCGGATACGCAGTATTTT. This translates into CASSSLGPDTQYF.

This clone was found a few times. CDR3 loop: CAVSTHSGGRGYYGYTF. CDR3 sequence (DNA): TGTGCCGTTAGTACCCACTCCGGGGGGCGCGGGTACTATGGCTACACCTTC. The gene calls are TRBV19 and TRBJ1-2, with a possible D match to TRBD1 (6 bases). The CDR3 contains 17 residues. V was trimmed by 11 bases and J by 3 bases, leaving 28 bases between them. From germline, CDR1 is LNHDA and CDR2 SQIVND (reference sequence).

This chain uses TRBV7-2 with TRBJ1-1; 11 bases match TRBD1. With 5 bases clipped from V and 2 bases from J, the junction kept 7 bases outside the gene matches. Per germline, CDR1 SGHTA and CDR2 FQGNSA. The CDR3 extends over 16 amino acids. The CDR3 region has the DNA TGTGCCAGCAGCGCCCGGACAGGGGGCGGAAACACTGAAGCTTTCTTT. It encodes CASSARTGGGNTEAFF.

This chain uses TRBV15 with TRBJ1-5; D is perhaps TRBD1 (5 bases). This CDR3 has 14 amino acids. Germline lookup yields CDR1 LNHNV and CDR2 YYDKDF (reference sequence). Between the trimmed V and J ends, which lost 0 bases and 9 bases, there was a span of 12 bases. In DNA, the CDR3 is TGTGCCACCAGCAGAGAATTCGGGGGGTGGCCCCAGCATTTT. Its protein is CATSREFGGWPQHF.